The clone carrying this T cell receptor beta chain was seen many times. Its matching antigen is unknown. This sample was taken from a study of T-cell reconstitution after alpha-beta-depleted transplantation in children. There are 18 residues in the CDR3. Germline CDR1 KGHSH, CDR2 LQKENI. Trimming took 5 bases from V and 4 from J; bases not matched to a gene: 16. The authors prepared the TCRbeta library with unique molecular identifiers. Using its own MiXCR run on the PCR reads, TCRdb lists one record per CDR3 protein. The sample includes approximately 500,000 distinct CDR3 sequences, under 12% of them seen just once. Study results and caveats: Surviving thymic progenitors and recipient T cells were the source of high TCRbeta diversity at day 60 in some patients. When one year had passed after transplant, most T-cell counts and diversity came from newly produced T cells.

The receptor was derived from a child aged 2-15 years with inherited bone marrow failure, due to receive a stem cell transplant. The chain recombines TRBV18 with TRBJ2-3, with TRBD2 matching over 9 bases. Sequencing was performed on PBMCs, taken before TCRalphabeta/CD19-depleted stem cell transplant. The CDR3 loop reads CASSVSHRGRAGADTQYF. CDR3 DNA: TGTGCCAGCTCAGTCTCTCACCGCGGGAGGGCCGGCGCAGATACGCAGTATTTT.